This TCR beta chain is from a study of T cell clonotyping in hematopoietic cell transplantation. Study results and limitations: Broader posttransplant TCR repertoire diversity was predicted by graft donor and pretransplant recipient Inverse Simpson Index values. Pathologically expanded recipient clonotypes increased progressively from day 30 to day 180 as diversity fell. At the given depth, recipient repertoires were over 97% de novo clonotypes. Without cell sorting, CD4 versus CD8 contributions remain unresolved.

CDR1 SEHNR and CDR2 FQNEAQ come from the germline V gene (reference sequence). CDR3 length: 14 residues. Trimming took 4 bases from V and 3 from J, leaving 13 bases between them. A remark on this clone: No antigen is known for it.

TCRdb's table, derived via immunoSEQ multiplex PCR, lists solely in-frame clones and lacks some. This sample has 13,000 or so clones, with 90% found just once. Sequencing used peripheral blood mononuclear cells. The V and J genes are TRBV7-9 and TRBJ2-7; weak D call: TRBD2 (6 bases). This TCR came from a young man in good health. Some clones in this sample may be carry-over from other donors' samples. The CDR3 coding sequence is TGTGCCAGCAGCTCACGGGACTCCTTCTACGAGCAGTACTTC. As protein: CASSSRDSFYEQYF.